These 9 T cell receptor beta chains were all obtained from the same sample, sequenced in a study of T cell clonality in common variable immunodeficiency. The method was immunoSEQ multiplex PCR; TCRdb's version includes in-frame clones alone and lacks a portion of them. Listed for the sample are about 64,000 clones, none seen a single time. The sample comprised peripheral blood mononuclear cells. The receptors derive from a person between 18 and 70 years old in good health.

This clone was detected many times. The missing CDR3 end, 3 residues past where the read stops, is filled in from the germline J gene. V usage is TRBV7-3 and J usage is TRBJ1-2, with 7 bases matching TRBD1. Germline assignment: CDR1 SGHTA and CDR2 FQGTGA. Trimming took 3 bases from V and 6 from J; bases not matched to a gene: 10. This CDR3 is built from 15 residues. CDR3 DNA (partial): TGTGCCAGCAGCTTCAGCGGAGACAGGGAGGATGGC. It codes for CASSFSGDREDG. The complete CDR3 sequence is CASSFSGDREDGYTF.

This clone was detected ten times or more. CDR3 region: CASSPVGGDLEAFF. The part of the CDR3 DNA that was read is TGTGCCAGCTCACCCGTCGGAGGGGATCTTGAA. V usage is TRBV18 and J usage is TRBJ1-1; a weak D match, TRBD1 (5 bases). The read terminates 3 residues before the CDR3 end, so the remaining end is supplied by the germline J gene. The germline V gene encodes CDR1 KGHSH and CDR2 LQKENI. The CDR3 is made up of 14 amino acids. V dropped 3 bases and J dropped 7 bases, with 15 bases sitting between them.

This clone was detected ten times or more. Sequencing ends 3 residues short of the CDR3 end; the germline J gene provides the rest. The chain joins TRBV19 to TRBJ2-2; 10 bases map to TRBD1. CDR3 length: 17 residues. Germline-derived CDR1 and CDR2 are LNHDA and SQIVND (reference sequence). V dropped 6 bases and J dropped 1; count of bases not matched to a gene: 8. The CDR3 sequence: CASSDRGRRWNTGELFF. The DNA read from the CDR3 is TGTGCCAGTAGCGACAGGGGGCGGAGGTGGAACACCGGGGAG.

This clone has a count of ten or more. The CDR3 is cut off 3 residues early in the read; its end comes from the germline J gene. The V and J genes are TRBV10-3 and TRBJ2-3; D is unresolved. Germline V gives CDR1 ENHRY, CDR2 SYGVKD. V was pared by 6 bases and J by 1 base, with 17 bases between. This CDR3 spans 16 amino acids. CDR3 DNA (partial): TGTGCCATCAGCCTTTCTGCTGGCGGCGGCACAGATACG. It codes for CAISLSAGGGTDT. From start to end, the CDR3 is CAISLSAGGGTDTQYF.

In this sample, this clone turned up many times. Sequencing ends 3 residues short of the CDR3 end; the germline J gene provides the rest. The chain uses TRBV18 and TRBJ2-7; D remains ambiguous. Germline-derived CDR1 and CDR2 are KGHSH and LQKENI. Trimming took 3 bases from V and 3 from J, leaving 9 bases between them. The CDR3 covers 13 residues. The CDR3 sequence: CASSPPYSYEQYF. The covered CDR3 bases are TGTGCCAGCTCACCGCCCTACAGCTACGAG.

This clone has at least ten counts. The DNA ends 3 residues before the CDR3 does, and the rest of the CDR3 is filled in from the germline J gene. The chain combines TRBV12-3 or TRBV12-4 with TRBJ2-1; D perhaps matches TRBD2 (5 bases). The CDR3 loop spans 15 amino acids. V lost 5 bases and J lost 3, with 14 bases in between. The CDR3 spells CASSPPAAIYNEQFF. The DNA read from the CDR3 is TGTGCCAGCAGTCCCCCAGCGGCTATCTACAATGAG.

This clone came up many times. The CDR3 bases that were read are TGCAGTGCTAGAGATCTAGTAGCGGGGAACACCGGGGAG. Its translation is CSARDLVAGNTGE. The whole CDR3 reads CSARDLVAGNTGELFF. V gene TRBV20-1 combines with J gene TRBJ2-2, with 7 nucleotides matching TRBD2. The observed sequence ends 3 residues before the CDR3 terminus, with the missing tail filled in from the germline J gene. The germline CDR1 and CDR2 sequences are DFQATT and SNEGSKA (reference sequence). The trim removed 0 bases at V and 1 base at J, leaving 5 bases unmatched. The CDR3 length is 16 residues.

This clone was seen repeatedly, ten times or more. The CDR3 extends 3 residues past the end of the read, so its final part is completed from the germline J gene. This chain links TRBV6-2 or TRBV6-3 with TRBJ1-5; no firm D call. V was pared by 0 bases and J by 4 bases, with 10 bases between. The length of the CDR3 is 15 residues. Germline CDR1 is MNHEY and CDR2 is SVGEGT. CDR3 sequence reads: CASSYSGFGNQPQHF. The CDR3 bases that were read are TGTGCCAGCAGTTACTCGGGCTTTGGGAATCAGCCC.

This clone has at least ten counts. The read terminates 3 residues before the CDR3 end, so the remaining end is supplied by the germline J gene. The chain carries TRBV5-4 and TRBJ1-1; 8 positions agree with TRBD1. The CDR3 runs to 14 residues. CDR1 is SGHNT and CDR2 is YYREEE in the germline V gene (reference sequence). The V gene end was trimmed by 3 bases and the J gene end by 5 bases; junction bases not matched to a gene: 6. CDR3 DNA, as far as it was read: TGTGCCAGCAGCTCCGGACAGGGAAGAACTGAA. This encodes CASSSGQGRTE. The entire CDR3 sequence reads CASSSGQGRTEAFF.